These T cell receptor beta chains were read from a single sample in a study of regulatory T cells in long-lasting Graves disease. Each CDR3 protein gets one entry after TCRdb re-called the multiplex PCR reads with MiXCR. The sample lists 410,000 or so distinct CDR3 sequences; 14% to 15% were seen once. In addition, the sample was reused for a study of T cells in Graves' hyperthyroidism and ophthalmopathy.

The sequences come from peripheral blood mononuclear cells (PBMCs), collected at new diagnosis, from a patient treated with antithyroid drugs. These TCRs come from a woman aged 25 to 39 with Graves disease. CDR3s include the opening cysteine and the closing phenylalanine or tryptophan. The order of the fields is D gene, clone size, V gene, J gene, CDR3 DNA, CDR3 protein. D genes are given only for firm matches. The size of a clone is reported for some rows only, either as once, few or many, or as a class for expanded clones.

d_gene: .
abundance: many
v_gene: TRBV13
j_gene: TRBJ2-5
CDR3nt: TGTGCCAGCAGCTTGGGTAGGAGGACCTCCCAAGAGACCCAGTACTTC
CDR3aa: CASSLGRRTSQETQYF

d_gene: TRBD1
abundance: .
v_gene: TRBV28
j_gene: TRBJ2-1
CDR3nt: TGTGCCAGCAGAGGGACAGCAACATACAATGAGCAGTTCTTC
CDR3aa: CASRGTATYNEQFF

d_gene: TRBD2
abundance: .
v_gene: TRBV6-2/TRBV6-3
j_gene: TRBJ2-7
CDR3nt: TGTGCCAGCAGTTATAACGGGGGGGAGGGTGAGCAGTACTTC
CDR3aa: CASSYNGGEGEQYF

d_gene: TRBD2
abundance: .
v_gene: TRBV7-9
j_gene: TRBJ2-1
CDR3nt: TGTGCCAGCAGCGTCTCTCAGGGACTAGGGAATAATGAGCAGTTCTTC
CDR3aa: CASSVSQGLGNNEQFF

d_gene: .
abundance: .
v_gene: TRBV4-1
j_gene: TRBJ2-5
CDR3nt: TGCGCCAGCAGTCGACTGGCTAGAATAGAGACCCAGTACTTC
CDR3aa: CASSRLARIETQYF

d_gene: TRBD2
abundance: many
v_gene: TRBV29-1
j_gene: TRBJ2-3
CDR3nt: TGCAGCGTTGGCCCCGGGACTAGTCGTCGCACAGATACGCAGTATTTT
CDR3aa: CSVGPGTSRRTDTQYF

d_gene: TRBD1
abundance: .
v_gene: TRBV24-1
j_gene: TRBJ2-1
CDR3nt: TGTGCCACCAGTGAGTACAGGGGCGATGAGCAGTTCTTC
CDR3aa: CATSEYRGDEQFF

d_gene: TRBD1
abundance: many
v_gene: TRBV27
j_gene: TRBJ2-7
CDR3nt: TGTGCCAGCAGTAAACAGGGGAATTCCTACGAGCAGTACTTC
CDR3aa: CASSKQGNSYEQYF

d_gene: TRBD1
abundance: .
v_gene: TRBV3-1
j_gene: TRBJ1-6
CDR3nt: TGTGTCAGCAGCCAAGATCCGGACAGGGTTCGCTCACCCCTCCACTTT
CDR3aa: CVSSQDPDRVRSPLHF

d_gene: .
abundance: many
v_gene: TRBV5-1
j_gene: TRBJ2-2
CDR3nt: TGCGCCAGCAGCTCCCCGGAGGACGACACCGGGGAGCTGTTTTTT
CDR3aa: CASSSPEDDTGELFF

d_gene: .
abundance: .
v_gene: TRBV15
j_gene: TRBJ2-1
CDR3nt: TGTGCCACCAGCAGAGATCCCGGGAGCAAGTCGCAGTTCTTC
CDR3aa: CATSRDPGSKSQFF

d_gene: .
abundance: few
v_gene: TRBV6-2/TRBV6-3
j_gene: TRBJ2-1
CDR3nt: TGTGCCAGCAGGATAGCGGCCTACAATGAGCAGTTCTTC
CDR3aa: CASRIAAYNEQFF

d_gene: .
abundance: many
v_gene: TRBV30
j_gene: TRBJ1-1
CDR3nt: TGTGCCTGGGGCCCCGGAGAGAACACTGAAGCTTTCTTT
CDR3aa: CAWGPGENTEAFF

d_gene: .
abundance: many
v_gene: TRBV7-9
j_gene: TRBJ2-3
CDR3nt: TGTGCCAGCAGCTTTATTGAAGGGCACACAGATACGCAGTATTTT
CDR3aa: CASSFIEGHTDTQYF

d_gene: .
abundance: many
v_gene: TRBV2
j_gene: TRBJ1-1
CDR3nt: TGTGCCAGCAGTGGAGGGCACGAGATTAGAGCTTTCTTT
CDR3aa: CASSGGHEIRAFF

d_gene: TRBD2
abundance: many
v_gene: TRBV12-3/TRBV12-4
j_gene: TRBJ2-7
CDR3nt: TGTGCCAGCAGTTTAGGGGGAGGTGCGGGAGAAGCCTACGAGCAGTACTTC
CDR3aa: CASSLGGGAGEAYEQYF

d_gene: TRBD2
abundance: many
v_gene: TRBV5-4
j_gene: TRBJ2-1
CDR3nt: TGTGCCAGCAGCTTGGGGCCTAGCGGCAACAATGAGCAGTTCTTC
CDR3aa: CASSLGPSGNNEQFF

d_gene: .
abundance: many
v_gene: TRBV7-8
j_gene: TRBJ1-1
CDR3nt: TGTGCCAGCAGCTTAAGGGAAACCTACACTGAAGCTTTCTTT
CDR3aa: CASSLRETYTEAFF

d_gene: TRBD1
abundance: many
v_gene: TRBV20-1
j_gene: TRBJ2-1
CDR3nt: TGCAGTGCTAGAATCGACAGGGGGTCCGTTCGTCGATTCTACAATGAGCAGTTCTTC
CDR3aa: CSARIDRGSVRRFYNEQFF

d_gene: .
abundance: many
v_gene: TRBV13
j_gene: TRBJ1-1
CDR3nt: TGTGCCAGCAGCTTAGGGCAGAGCCATGAAGCTTTCTTT
CDR3aa: CASSLGQSHEAFF

d_gene: .
abundance: few
v_gene: TRBV12-3/TRBV12-4
j_gene: TRBJ2-3
CDR3nt: TGTGCCAGCAGTTTAAGGAGGACTGGCACAGATACGCAGTATTTT
CDR3aa: CASSLRRTGTDTQYF

d_gene: .
abundance: .
v_gene: TRBV28
j_gene: TRBJ1-2
CDR3nt: TGTGCCAGCACCCTGGGTCTATCCTATGGCTACACCTTC
CDR3aa: CASTLGLSYGYTF

d_gene: .
abundance: many
v_gene: TRBV20-1
j_gene: TRBJ2-3
CDR3nt: TGCAGTGCTAGAGATTTGGGGGACCTGAGCACAGATACGCAGTATTTT
CDR3aa: CSARDLGDLSTDTQYF

d_gene: .
abundance: many
v_gene: TRBV28
j_gene: TRBJ2-7
CDR3nt: TGTGCCGCCGCCGGGACGCCGACCTACGAGCAGTACTTC
CDR3aa: CAAAGTPTYEQYF

d_gene: TRBD1
abundance: few
v_gene: TRBV12-3/TRBV12-4
j_gene: TRBJ2-5
CDR3nt: TGTGCCAGCAACCCGACAGGGGGCGGGGAGACCCAGTACTTC
CDR3aa: CASNPTGGGETQYF

d_gene: .
abundance: once
v_gene: TRBV9
j_gene: TRBJ2-7
CDR3nt: TGTGCCAGCAGCGTAGGGCCGTGGCTGCCCTACGAGCAGTACTTC
CDR3aa: CASSVGPWLPYEQYF